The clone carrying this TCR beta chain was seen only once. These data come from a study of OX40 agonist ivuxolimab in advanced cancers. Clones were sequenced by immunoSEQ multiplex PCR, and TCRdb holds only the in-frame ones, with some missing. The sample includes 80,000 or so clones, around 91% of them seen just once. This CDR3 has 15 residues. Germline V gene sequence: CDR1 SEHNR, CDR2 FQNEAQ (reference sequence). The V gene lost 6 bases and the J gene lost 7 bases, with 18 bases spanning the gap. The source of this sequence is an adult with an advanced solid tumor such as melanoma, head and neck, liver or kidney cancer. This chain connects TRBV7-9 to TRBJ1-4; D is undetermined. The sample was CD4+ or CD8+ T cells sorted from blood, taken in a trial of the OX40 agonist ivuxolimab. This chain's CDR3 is CASSRDLMGGEKLFF. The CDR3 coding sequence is TGTGCCAGCAGTCGAGACTTGATGGGCGGTGAAAAACTGTTTTTT.